The 2 T cell receptor beta chains below all came from one sample that was sequenced in a study of blood T cells in healthy people across ages. Using a J-beta primer mix together with a sample-barcoded 5' primer, a second PCR was run for about 6 to 11 cycles. TCRdb re-analysed the 5' RACE reads in MiXCR, keeping a single row per CDR3 protein. This sample has 1.4 million or so distinct CDR3 sequences, with 35% to 45% found just once. The sample was blood. The receptor set was obtained from a woman under 30 in good health.

This chain links TRBV6-6 with TRBJ1-5; D may be TRBD1 (5 bases). The germline CDR1 and CDR2 sequences are MNHNY and SVGAGI (reference sequence). This CDR3 region has 14 residues. V lost 7 bases to trimming and J lost 4 bases, with 14 bases between them. The CDR3 region has the DNA TGTGCCAGCACCCCCACGGGGCCAAATCAGCCCCAGCATTTT. Translated, it gives CASTPTGPNQPQHF.

The chain combines TRBV25-1 with TRBJ2-7; D may be TRBD1 or TRBD2 (6 bases each). CDR1 and CDR2 from the germline V gene are MGHDK and SYGVNS. This CDR3 is 14 amino acids long. The V and J ends lost 3 bases and 12 bases respectively, with 21 bases between them. CDR3: CASSDAQGGLVGYF. The CDR3 DNA reads TGTGCCAGCAGTGACGCACAGGGAGGTTTGGTTGGGTACTTC.